Below, one T cell receptor (beta chain) is given with its context. Measured with immunoSEQ multiplex PCR; TCRdb has only the in-frame clones, and not every one. Of fewer than 85,000 clones listed, about 76% were seen once; the top ten hold roughly 7.7%. This record comes from a study of glioma-infiltrating T cells after dendritic cell vaccination. Germline V gene lookup returns CDR1 LNHDA and CDR2 SQIVND (reference sequence). The CDR3 is made up of 13 amino acids. V was cut by 3 bases and J by 2 bases, with 8 bases left in between. V usage is TRBV19 and J usage is TRBJ2-7; D ambiguous. The sequencing here drew on blood, taken before dendritic cell vaccination. The sequence came from a human donor with glioblastoma. Here the CDR3 reads CASSMNRAYEQYF. For the CDR3, the DNA is TGTGCCAGTAGTATGAACAGAGCCTACGAGCAGTACTTC.